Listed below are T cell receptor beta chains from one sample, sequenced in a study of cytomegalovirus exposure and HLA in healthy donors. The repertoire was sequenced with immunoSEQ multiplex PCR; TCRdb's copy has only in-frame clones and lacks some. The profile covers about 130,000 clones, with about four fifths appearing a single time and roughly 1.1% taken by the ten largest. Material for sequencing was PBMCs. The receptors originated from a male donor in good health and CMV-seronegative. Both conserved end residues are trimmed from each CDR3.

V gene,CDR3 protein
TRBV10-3,AISGAGNGQPQH
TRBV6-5,ASTSTGGRAEAF
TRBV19,ASGTGAGGSPLH
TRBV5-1,ASVASTSGTDTQY
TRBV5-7,ASSGVDCSYEQY
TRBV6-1,ASSEGGPSLEY
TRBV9,ASSGHSINEKLF
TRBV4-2,ASSQKGGTYNEQF
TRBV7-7,ASSPGTSKETQY
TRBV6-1,ASSSPRDVQETQY
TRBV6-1,ASSEVRESEAF
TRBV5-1,ASGLVGAGANVLT
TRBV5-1,ASSLLSGGPVTGELF